This T cell receptor beta chain came from a study of control samples from healthy donors and cancer patients. The CDR3 contains 12 residues. V lost 1 base and J 7 bases, leaving 5 bases between the germline ends. Germline V gene data show CDR1 as SGHTA and CDR2 as FQGNSA. Measured with immunoSEQ multiplex PCR; TCRdb has only the in-frame clones, and not every one. The sample has about 3,600 clones, about 72% seen once. The rearrangement links TRBV7-2 to TRBJ2-1, with D uncertain. Sequencing input: formalin-fixed, paraffin-embedded tissue. The sequence came from a female donor with melanoma. The CDR3 reads CASSLGLNEQFF. CDR3 sequence (DNA): TGTGCCAGCAGCTTAGGGCTGAATGAGCAGTTCTTC.